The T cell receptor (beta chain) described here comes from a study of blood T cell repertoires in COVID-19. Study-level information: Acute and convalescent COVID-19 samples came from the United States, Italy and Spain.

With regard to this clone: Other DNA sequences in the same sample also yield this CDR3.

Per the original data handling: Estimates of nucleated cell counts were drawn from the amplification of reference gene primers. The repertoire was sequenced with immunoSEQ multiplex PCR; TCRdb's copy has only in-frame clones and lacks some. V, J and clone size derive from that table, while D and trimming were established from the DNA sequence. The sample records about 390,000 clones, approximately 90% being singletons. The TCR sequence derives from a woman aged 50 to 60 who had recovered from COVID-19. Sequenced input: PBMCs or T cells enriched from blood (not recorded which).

The CDR3 sequence: CAWGRSYEQYF. CDR3 nucleotides: TGTGCCTGGGGACGGTCCTACGAGCAGTACTTC. The chain combines TRBV30 with TRBJ2-7; D gene ambiguous. Germline V gives CDR1 GTSNPN, CDR2 SVGIG (reference sequence). The V and J ends lost 5 bases and 1 base respectively, with 6 bases between them. The CDR3 has 11 residues.